The 31 T cell receptor beta chains in this list originate from one sample, sequenced in a study of shared clonotypes between healthy human individuals. Data came from immunoSEQ multiplex PCR; TCRdb stores just in-frame clones and leaves some out. The sample lists under 2.5 million clones; around 90% were seen once. Sequenced sample: naive CD4+ T cells from PBMCs. Subset specified: CD45RA+ positively selected. These receptors were obtained from a man aged 18 to 29 in good health. Some clones in this sample may be carry-over from other donors' samples.

The chain joins TRBV7-6 to TRBJ2-7; TRBD2 matches 13 bases. The CDR3 length is 16 residues. V shed 5 bases, J shed 0 bases, and the junction held 4 bases outside the gene matches. Germline V gene lookup returns CDR1 SGHVS and CDR2 FNYEAQ. This CDR3 reads CASSLRTSGSSYEQYF. The CDR3 bases are TGTGCCAGCAGCCTTAGGACTAGCGGGAGCTCCTACGAGCAGTACTTC.

Note on this clone: The same CDR3 also results from other DNA sequences found in this sample. The CDR3 sequence: CASSPGLAGTYEQYF. The DNA for the CDR3 is TGTGCCAGCAGCCCGGGACTAGCGGGAACCTACGAGCAGTACTTC. V usage is TRBV28 and J usage is TRBJ2-7; 13 positions agree with TRBD2. Trimming at V came to 6 bases and at J to 2 bases, leaving 4 bases not matched to a gene. The CDR3 runs to 15 residues. CDR1 is MDHEN, CDR2 SYDVKM, per germline.

The rearrangement links TRBV5-5 to TRBJ1-1, with TRBD1 identical over 9 bases. Trimming at V came to 1 base and at J to 7 bases, leaving 8 bases not matched to a gene. The CDR3 covers 15 residues. Germline assignment: CDR1 SGHKS and CDR2 YYEKEE (reference sequence). The CDR3 region is CASSLLNRGLSEAFF. CDR3 bases: TGTGCCAGCAGCTTGCTTAACAGGGGGCTGAGTGAAGCTTTCTTT.

With respect to this clone: Other DNA sequences in this sample translate to the same CDR3. The chain links TRBV18 to TRBJ1-1; a possible D gene is TRBD1 (5 bases). V lost 0 bases and J 5 bases, leaving 7 bases between the germline ends. Germline assignment: CDR1 KGHSH and CDR2 LQKENI. The CDR3 consists of 13 residues. CDR3 amino acids: CASSPPGLTEAFF. The CDR3 DNA follows: TGTGCCAGCTCACCACCGGGACTTACTGAAGCTTTCTTT.

This clone appeared a single time. CDR3 in amino acids: CATSLAGTSGYEQYF. CDR3 DNA sequence: TGTGCCACCAGCCTGGCCGGGACTAGCGGCTACGAGCAGTACTTC. This chain uses TRBV15 with TRBJ2-7; 11 bases are a match to TRBD2. This CDR3 comprises 15 residues. Germline values: CDR1 LNHNV, CDR2 YYDKDF (reference sequence). Germline trimming cut 5 bases from V and 3 bases from J; bases unmatched to any gene: 6.

The gene calls are TRBV15 and TRBJ2-3; the D call may be TRBD1 or TRBD2 (5 bases each). The ends were cut back, 1 base at V and 1 base at J, with 12 bases in the middle. From germline, CDR1 is LNHNV and CDR2 YYDKDF (reference sequence). The CDR3 is 16 residues long. The CDR3 DNA sequence: TGTGCCACCAGCAGAGGGGGGAGCGGTCGCACAGATACGCAGTATTTT. This translates into CATSRGGSGRTDTQYF.

This rearrangement joins TRBV9 to TRBJ1-1; tentative D call: TRBD1 (5 bases). Germline V gene lookup returns CDR1 SGDLS and CDR2 YYNGEE. The CDR3 is made up of 14 amino acids. V shed 4 bases and J shed 4 bases, with 14 bases lying between them. The CDR3 spells CASSPLRGGTEAFF. CDR3 DNA: TGTGCCAGCAGCCCCCTGCGGGGGGGCACTGAAGCTTTCTTT.

The J gene is TRBJ2-4, the V gene TRBV2; 8 bases fit TRBD1. CDR1 SNHLY and CDR2 FYNNEI come from the germline V gene. This CDR3 comprises 14 residues. J lost 8 bases, V lost 6 bases, and 9 bases had no gene match. CDR3 in DNA: TGTGCCAGCAGGAAAGAAGGACAGGGAGACATTCAGTACTTC. Translation: CASRKEGQGDIQYF.

The chain is built from TRBV6-6 and TRBJ2-1; 7 positions match TRBD2. CDR3 length equals 10 residues. CDR1 and CDR2 (germline): MNHNY, SVGAGI (reference sequence). V dropped 8 bases and J dropped 15; count of bases not matched to a gene: 7. The CDR3 here is CASGEGMGFF. CDR3 DNA sequence: TGTGCCAGCGGGGAGGGGATGGGGTTCTTC.

This clone was found a few times. The chain is built from TRBV30 and TRBJ1-5, with a tentative D call TRBD1 (5 bases). V lost 2 bases, J lost 7 bases, and 12 bases lay in between. There are 13 residues in the CDR3. Germline CDR1 reads GTSNPN; CDR2 reads SVGIG (reference sequence). The CDR3 DNA is TGTGCCTGGAGTCAGGGAGCCCGCCAGCCCCAGCATTTT. Encoded protein: CAWSQGARQPQHF.

The J gene is TRBJ2-7, the V gene TRBV27, with 8 positions matching TRBD2. The germline gives CDR1 MNHEY, CDR2 SMNVEV (reference sequence). V was clipped by 6 bases and J by 0 bases; unmatched bases: 4. The CDR3 contains 14 residues. The CDR3 nucleotides read TGTGCCAGCAGCGGGGCGGGGGGCTCCTACGAGCAGTACTTC. Amino acids: CASSGAGGSYEQYF.

The chain employs TRBV5-1 and TRBJ2-7, with D unresolved. V shed 4 bases and J shed 1 base, with 21 bases lying between them. The germline V gene has CDR1 SGHRS and CDR2 YFSETQ. This CDR3 region has 17 residues. Written as DNA, the CDR3 is TGCGCCAGCAGCCCGCTTCTGGGCAGCCAGAATTCCTACGAGCAGTACTTC. Residues: CASSPLLGSQNSYEQYF.

Only one count was recorded for this clone. Here the CDR3 reads CASSRGTEETQYF. The CDR3 region has the DNA TGTGCCAGCAGCCGAGGGACGGAAGAGACCCAGTACTTC. This chain links TRBV9 with TRBJ2-5, with D perhaps assigned TRBD1 or TRBD2 (5 bases each). V was trimmed by 4 bases and J by 3 bases, leaving 10 bases between them. Germline CDR1 and CDR2: SGDLS and YYNGEE. The CDR3 is 13 amino acids.

The rearrangement links TRBV28 to TRBJ1-4; possible D gene TRBD1, 5 bases. Trimming shortened V by 5 bases and J by 10 bases, and 20 bases separated the two germline ends. This CDR3 has 15 residues. The V gene's germline CDR1 is MDHEN and CDR2 SYDVKM. CDR3: CASSPYWTARAKLFF. In nucleotides, the CDR3 is TGTGCCAGCAGTCCCTATTGGACGGCCAGGGCAAAACTGTTTTTT.

The V and J genes are TRBV6-5 and TRBJ2-3, with a tentative D call TRBD1 (5 bases). CDR1 MNHEY and CDR2 SVGAGI come from the germline V gene. CDR3 length: 14 amino acids. V was trimmed by 5 bases and J by 4 bases, leaving 13 bases between them. The CDR3 here is CASSRNLQADTQYF. As DNA, the CDR3 is TGTGCCAGCAGTCGAAACCTACAGGCAGATACGCAGTATTTT.

J is TRBJ1-2 and V is TRBV25-1, with a weak D call TRBD1 (5 bases). The CDR3 consists of 12 residues. Germline CDR1 is MGHDK and CDR2 is SYGVNS. V was trimmed by 6 bases and J by 5 bases, leaving 10 bases between them. The DNA of the CDR3 is TGTGCCAGCAGCCCCGGACAATATGGCTACACCTTC. Amino acid sequence: CASSPGQYGYTF.

A single count supports this clone. J is TRBJ2-7 and V is TRBV10-1; D may be TRBD1 (5 bases). Germline V gene sequence: CDR1 WNHNN, CDR2 SYGVQD (reference sequence). V lost 4 bases and J lost 7, with 11 bases in between. The CDR3 is 12 amino acids. The CDR3 bases are TGCGCCAGCAGTGGTGGTAGGGGAGAGCAGTACTTC. This gives the protein CASSGGRGEQYF.

The chain carries TRBV7-9 and TRBJ1-4; no firm D call. The V and J ends lost 2 bases and 3 bases respectively, with 13 bases between them. The CDR3 runs to 16 residues. Germline V gene sequence: CDR1 SEHNR, CDR2 FQNEAQ (reference sequence). The CDR3 DNA is TGTGCCAGCAGCTTACCACTACAGCCGTCTAATGAAAAACTGTTTTTT. Protein: CASSLPLQPSNEKLFF.

CDR3 sequence: CASTDERDPGSGANVLTF. For the CDR3, the DNA is TGTGCCAGTACCGATGAACGGGACCCGGGCTCTGGGGCCAACGTCCTGACTTTC. The V call is TRBV19, the J call TRBJ2-6; D assignment may be TRBD1 or TRBD2 (5 bases each). CDR1 and CDR2 from the germline V gene are LNHDA and SQIVND (reference sequence). This CDR3 contains 18 residues. V was cut by 7 bases and J by 0 bases, with 19 bases left in between.

V gene TRBV5-4 combines with J gene TRBJ2-1; 8 bases are a match to TRBD2. Germline V gene data show CDR1 as SGHNT and CDR2 as YYREEE (reference sequence). V lost 7 bases to trimming and J lost 9 bases; unmatched junction nucleotides: 6. The length of the CDR3 is 12 residues. CDR3 coding DNA: TGTGCCAGCCCCTCTCGGGGGGGTGAGCAGTTCTTC. It is translated as CASPSRGGEQFF.

The V and J genes are TRBV15 and TRBJ2-1; TRBD2 matches at 10 bases. Trimming took 1 base from V and 8 from J; bases not matched to a gene: 5. The CDR3 covers 15 residues. Germline V gene lookup returns CDR1 LNHNV and CDR2 YYDKDF (reference sequence). In DNA form, the CDR3 reads TGTGCCACCAGCAGAGTGACTAGCGGGTTCTATGAGCAGTTCTTC. It codes for CATSRVTSGFYEQFF.

V and J are TRBV5-4 and TRBJ2-6; the match to TRBD2 covers 7 bases. J was trimmed by 4 bases and V by 3 bases; bases with no gene match: 10. This CDR3 is 17 amino acids long. CDR1 is SGHNT, CDR2 YYREEE, per germline (reference sequence). CDR3 protein: CASSSLALAAGANVLTF. CDR3 coding DNA: TGTGCCAGCAGCTCTCTGGCCCTAGCGGCCGGGGCCAACGTCCTGACTTTC.

The chain joins TRBV6-1 to TRBJ1-5; 7 nucleotides line up with TRBD1. Per germline, CDR1 MNHNS and CDR2 SASEGT. The CDR3 is 17 amino acids. With V trimmed by 0 bases and J by 10 bases, 15 bases remained unmatched. CDR3 DNA: TGTGCCAGCAGTGAAGCGTCTCGGACAGGCCACTTTCGACCCCAGCATTTT. Encoded protein: CASSEASRTGHFRPQHF.

The chain recombines TRBV5-1 with TRBJ2-1, with D tentatively TRBD2 (5 bases). The germline V gene encodes CDR1 SGHRS and CDR2 YFSETQ. This CDR3 region has 12 residues. V was pared by 5 bases and J by 9 bases, with 12 bases between. The CDR3 nucleotides are TGCGCCAGCAGTCTGGGGAGAACTGAGCAGTTCTTC. Translation gives CASSLGRTEQFF.

The chain has TRBV14 and TRBJ2-7, with 8 bases lining up with TRBD1. V trimming: 3 bases; J trimming: 3 bases; junction bases outside the gene matches: 4. CDR1 and CDR2 from the germline V gene are SGHDN and FVKESK. This CDR3 has 14 amino acids. CDR3 residues: CASSHTGGGYEQYF. The DNA for the CDR3 is TGTGCCAGCAGCCACACAGGGGGAGGCTACGAGCAGTACTTC.

This sequence joins TRBV30 and TRBJ2-3, with D unresolved. The CDR3 runs 13 residues. Between the trimmed V and J ends, which lost 3 bases and 4 bases, there was a span of 11 bases. Germline CDR1 is GTSNPN and CDR2 is SVGIG (reference sequence). DNA of the CDR3: TGTGCCTGGAGAGTAGCCGGGCCAGATACGCAGTATTTT. Translation gives CAWRVAGPDTQYF.

The chain employs TRBV7-3 and TRBJ2-1; either TRBD1 or TRBD2 may supply D (5 bases each). Between the trimmed V and J ends, which lost 5 bases and 9 bases, there was a span of 17 bases. This CDR3 has 14 residues. Germline values: CDR1 SGHTA, CDR2 FQGTGA. This CDR3 is CASSPGTGFSEQFF. CDR3 bases: TGTGCCAGCAGCCCCGGGACCGGGTTTAGTGAGCAGTTCTTC.

The CDR3 protein is CASSLEGQLSTYEQYF. The CDR3 DNA reads TGCGCCAGCAGCTTGGAGGGACAGCTATCCACCTACGAGCAGTACTTC. The genes are TRBV5-1 and TRBJ2-7; 7 bases line up with TRBD1. Per the germline V gene, CDR1 is SGHRS and CDR2 is YFSETQ. V lost 0 bases and J lost 2; bases outside the gene matches: 8. The CDR3 extends over 16 amino acids.

The chain couples TRBV7-3 to TRBJ2-7; 7 positions match TRBD1. Germline V gives CDR1 SGHTA, CDR2 FQGTGA. The V segment lost 4 bases and the J segment 9 bases; nucleotides outside the gene matches: 3. CDR3 length equals 11 residues. CDR3 protein: CASSSGQSQYF. Written as DNA, the CDR3 is TGTGCCAGCAGCTCGGGACAGTCGCAGTACTTC.

The genes are TRBV7-6 and TRBJ2-7, with 7 bases aligning to TRBD2. CDR3 length: 17 residues. V dropped 1 base and J dropped 3; count of bases not matched to a gene: 12. The V gene's germline CDR1 is SGHVS and CDR2 FNYEAQ. CDR3 bases: TGTGCCAGCAGCTTAGGAGTGCGCGGGAGCCCGAGCTACGAGCAGTACTTC. Amino acid sequence: CASSLGVRGSPSYEQYF.

The chain employs TRBV18 and TRBJ2-7, with TRBD2 matching 14 bases. The CDR3 covers 17 residues. CDR1 is KGHSH, CDR2 LQKENI, per germline. After removal of 0 bases from V and 2 bases from J, the junction contained 3 bases not matched to a gene. The CDR3 loop reads CASSPPGLAGVTYEQYF. The DNA for the CDR3 is TGTGCCAGCTCACCACCGGGACTAGCGGGAGTTACCTACGAGCAGTACTTC.